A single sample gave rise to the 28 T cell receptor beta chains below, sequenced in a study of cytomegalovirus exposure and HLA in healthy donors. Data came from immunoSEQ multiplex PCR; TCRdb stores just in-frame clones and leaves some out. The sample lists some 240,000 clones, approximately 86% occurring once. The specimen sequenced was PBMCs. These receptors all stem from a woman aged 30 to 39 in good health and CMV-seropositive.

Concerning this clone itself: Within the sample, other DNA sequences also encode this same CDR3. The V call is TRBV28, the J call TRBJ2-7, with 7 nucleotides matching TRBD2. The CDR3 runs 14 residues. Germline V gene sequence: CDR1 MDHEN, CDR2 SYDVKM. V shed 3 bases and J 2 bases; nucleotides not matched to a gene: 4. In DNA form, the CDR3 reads TGTGCCAGCAGTTTGGGAGGGCAACCCTACGAGCAGTACTTC. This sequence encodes CASSLGGQPYEQYF.

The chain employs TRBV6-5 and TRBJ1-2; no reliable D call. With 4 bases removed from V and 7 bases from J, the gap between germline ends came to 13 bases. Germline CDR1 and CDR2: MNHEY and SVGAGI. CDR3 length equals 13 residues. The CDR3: CASSWNLRGGYTF. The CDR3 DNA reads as TGTGCCAGCAGTTGGAATTTGCGGGGTGGCTACACCTTC.

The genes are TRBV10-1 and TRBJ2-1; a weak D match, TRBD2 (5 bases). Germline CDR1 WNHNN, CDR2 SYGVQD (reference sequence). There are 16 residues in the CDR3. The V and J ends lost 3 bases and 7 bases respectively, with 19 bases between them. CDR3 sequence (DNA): TGCGCCAGCAGTGAATCGACACCCCACGGGGATAATGAGCAGTTCTTC. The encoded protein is CASSESTPHGDNEQFF.

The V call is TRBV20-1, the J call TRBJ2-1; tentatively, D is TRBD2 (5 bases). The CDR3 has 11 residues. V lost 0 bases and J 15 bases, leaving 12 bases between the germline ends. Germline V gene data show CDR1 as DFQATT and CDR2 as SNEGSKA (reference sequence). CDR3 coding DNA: TGCAGTGCTAGAGATGAGGGCCCCCCGTTCTTC. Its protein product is CSARDEGPPFF.

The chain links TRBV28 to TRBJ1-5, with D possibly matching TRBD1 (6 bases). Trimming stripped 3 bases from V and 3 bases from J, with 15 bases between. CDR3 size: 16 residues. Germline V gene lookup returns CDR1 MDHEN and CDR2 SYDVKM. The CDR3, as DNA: TGTGCCAGCAGTTTTGCTCGCAGGGGCCCCAATCAGCCCCAGCATTTT. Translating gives CASSFARRGPNQPQHF. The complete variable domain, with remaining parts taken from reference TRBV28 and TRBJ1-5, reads DVKVTQSSRYLVKRTGEKVFLECVQDMDHENMFWYRQDPGLGLRLIYFSYDVKMKEKGDIPEGYSVSREKKERFSLILESASTNQTSMYLCASSFARRGPNQPQHFGDGTRLSIL.

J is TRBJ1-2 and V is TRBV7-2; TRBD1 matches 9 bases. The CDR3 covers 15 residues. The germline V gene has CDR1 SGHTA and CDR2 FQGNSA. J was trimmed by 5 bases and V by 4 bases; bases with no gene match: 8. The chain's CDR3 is CASSYTSGTGYGYTF. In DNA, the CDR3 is TGTGCCAGCAGCTACACCTCCGGGACAGGGTATGGCTACACCTTC.

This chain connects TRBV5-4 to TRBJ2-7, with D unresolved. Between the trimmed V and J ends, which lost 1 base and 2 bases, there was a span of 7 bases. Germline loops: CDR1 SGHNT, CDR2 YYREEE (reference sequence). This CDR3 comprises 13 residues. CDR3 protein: CASSLKGAYEQYF. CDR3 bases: TGTGCCAGCAGCTTGAAAGGAGCCTACGAGCAGTACTTC.

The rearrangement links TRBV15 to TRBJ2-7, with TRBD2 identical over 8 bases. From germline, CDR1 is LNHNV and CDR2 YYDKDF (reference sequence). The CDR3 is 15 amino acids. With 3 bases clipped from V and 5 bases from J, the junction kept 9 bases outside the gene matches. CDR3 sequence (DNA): TGTGCCACCAGCAGGGGGGGAGGACTAGCCCACGAGCAGTACTTC. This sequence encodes CATSRGGGLAHEQYF.

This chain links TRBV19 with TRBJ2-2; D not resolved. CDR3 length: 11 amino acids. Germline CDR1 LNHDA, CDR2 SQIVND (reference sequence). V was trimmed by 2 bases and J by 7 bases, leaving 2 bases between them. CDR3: CASSIRGELFF. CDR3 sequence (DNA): TGTGCCAGTAGTATACGCGGGGAGCTGTTTTTT. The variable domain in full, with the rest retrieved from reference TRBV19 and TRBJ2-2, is DGGITQSPKYLFRKEGQNVTLSCEQNLNHDAMYWYRQDPGQGLRLIYYSQIVNDFQKGDIAEGYSVSREKKESFPLTVTSAQKNPTAFYLCASSIRGELFFGEGSRLTVL.

CDR3 sequence reads: CASSQRDASYEQYF. The CDR3 nucleotides are TGCGCCAGCAGCCAGCGGGACGCCTCCTACGAGCAGTACTTC. The rearrangement joins TRBV4-1 to TRBJ2-7; tentatively, D is TRBD2 (6 bases). The CDR3 is made up of 14 amino acids. Trimming took 3 bases from V and 0 from J, leaving 9 bases between them. CDR1 is MGHRA and CDR2 is YSYEKL in the germline V gene.

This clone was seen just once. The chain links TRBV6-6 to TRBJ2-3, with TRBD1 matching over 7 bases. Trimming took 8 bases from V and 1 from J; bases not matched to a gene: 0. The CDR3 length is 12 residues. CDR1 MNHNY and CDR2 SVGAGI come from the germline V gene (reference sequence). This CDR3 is CASGQGTDTQYF. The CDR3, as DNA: TGTGCCAGCGGACAGGGCACAGATACGCAGTATTTT.

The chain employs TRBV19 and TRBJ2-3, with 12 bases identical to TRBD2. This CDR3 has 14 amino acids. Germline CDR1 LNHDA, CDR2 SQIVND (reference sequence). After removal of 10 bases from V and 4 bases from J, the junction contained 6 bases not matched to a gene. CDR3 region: CATQGLAGSDTQYF. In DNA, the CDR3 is TGTGCCACCCAGGGACTAGCGGGTTCAGATACGCAGTATTTT.

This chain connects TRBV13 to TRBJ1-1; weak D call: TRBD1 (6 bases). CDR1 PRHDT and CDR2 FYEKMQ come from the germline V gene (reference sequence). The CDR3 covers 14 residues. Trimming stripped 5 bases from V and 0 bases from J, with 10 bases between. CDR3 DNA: TGTGCCAGCAGCCCGGGACACGTGAACACTGAAGCTTTCTTT. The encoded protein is CASSPGHVNTEAFF.

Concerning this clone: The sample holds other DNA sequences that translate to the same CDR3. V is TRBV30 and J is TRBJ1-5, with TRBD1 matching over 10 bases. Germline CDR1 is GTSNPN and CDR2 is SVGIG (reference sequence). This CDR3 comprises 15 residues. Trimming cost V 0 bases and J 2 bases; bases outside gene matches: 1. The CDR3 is CAWSVGQGGNQPQHF. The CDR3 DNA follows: TGTGCCTGGAGTGTCGGACAGGGGGGCAATCAGCCCCAGCATTTT.

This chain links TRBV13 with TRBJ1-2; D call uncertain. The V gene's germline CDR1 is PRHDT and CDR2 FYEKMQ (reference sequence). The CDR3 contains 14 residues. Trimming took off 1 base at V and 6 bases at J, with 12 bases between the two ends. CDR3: CASSLERGRDGYTF. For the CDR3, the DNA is TGTGCCAGCAGCTTAGAAAGAGGTCGGGATGGCTACACCTTC. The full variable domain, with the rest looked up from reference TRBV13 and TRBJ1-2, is AAGVIQSPRHLIKEKRETATLKCYPIPRHDTVYWYQQGPGQDPQFLISFYEKMQSDKGSIPDRFSAQQFSDYHSELNMSSLELGDSALYFCASSLERGRDGYTFGSGTRLTVV.

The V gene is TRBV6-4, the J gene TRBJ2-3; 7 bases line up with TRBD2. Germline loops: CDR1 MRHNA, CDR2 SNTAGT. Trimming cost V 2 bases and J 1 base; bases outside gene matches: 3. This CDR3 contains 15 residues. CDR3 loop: CASSDQAGGTDTQYF. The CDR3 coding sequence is TGTGCCAGCAGTGACCAGGCGGGAGGCACAGATACGCAGTATTTT.

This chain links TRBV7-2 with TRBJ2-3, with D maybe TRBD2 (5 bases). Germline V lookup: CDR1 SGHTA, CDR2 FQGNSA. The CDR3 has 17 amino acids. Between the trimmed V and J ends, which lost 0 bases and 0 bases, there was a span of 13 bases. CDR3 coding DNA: TGTGCCAGCAGCTTAGCATGGAGGAACACTAGCACAGATACGCAGTATTTT. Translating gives CASSLAWRNTSTDTQYF.

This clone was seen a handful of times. CDR3 in amino acids: CASSESLADGQHF. The CDR3 DNA is TGCGCCAGCAGTGAATCATTAGCCGACGGCCAGCATTTT. J is TRBJ1-5 and V is TRBV10-1; D is ambiguous. The CDR3 spans 13 residues. Germline V gene sequence: CDR1 WNHNN, CDR2 SYGVQD (reference sequence). V lost 3 bases and J 12 bases, leaving 15 bases between the germline ends.

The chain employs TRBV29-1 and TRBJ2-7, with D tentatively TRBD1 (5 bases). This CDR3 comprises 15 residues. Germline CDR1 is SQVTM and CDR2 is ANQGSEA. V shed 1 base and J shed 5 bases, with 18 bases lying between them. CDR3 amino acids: CSVEVLGQAPHEQYF. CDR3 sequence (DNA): TGCAGCGTTGAAGTTTTGGGGCAGGCCCCCCACGAGCAGTACTTC.

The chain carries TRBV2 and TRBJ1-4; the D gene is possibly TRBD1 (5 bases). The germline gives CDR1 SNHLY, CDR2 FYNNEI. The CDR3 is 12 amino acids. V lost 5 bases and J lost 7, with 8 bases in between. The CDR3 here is CASSSQGEKLFF. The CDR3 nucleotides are TGTGCCAGCAGTTCTCAGGGTGAAAAACTGTTTTTT.

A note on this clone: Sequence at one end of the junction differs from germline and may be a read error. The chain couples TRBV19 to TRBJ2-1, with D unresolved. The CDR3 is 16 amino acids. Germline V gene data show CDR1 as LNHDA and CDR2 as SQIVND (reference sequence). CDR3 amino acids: CASSIVGRGSDNEQFF. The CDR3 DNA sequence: TGTGCCAGTAGTATAGTCGGAAGAGGCTCCGACAATGAGCAGTTCTTC.

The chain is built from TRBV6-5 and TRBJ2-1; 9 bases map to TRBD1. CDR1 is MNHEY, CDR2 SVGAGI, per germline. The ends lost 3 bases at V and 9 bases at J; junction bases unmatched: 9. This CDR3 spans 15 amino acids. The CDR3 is CASSYLTGGKREQFF. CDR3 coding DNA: TGTGCCAGCAGTTATTTGACAGGGGGGAAGCGTGAGCAGTTCTTC.

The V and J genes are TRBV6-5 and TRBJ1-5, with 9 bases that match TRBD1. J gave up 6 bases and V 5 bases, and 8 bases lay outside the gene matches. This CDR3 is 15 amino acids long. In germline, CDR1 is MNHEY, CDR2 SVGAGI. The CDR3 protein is CASSTTGGLGQPQHF. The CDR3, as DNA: TGTGCCAGCAGTACGACAGGGGGTCTGGGTCAGCCCCAGCATTTT.

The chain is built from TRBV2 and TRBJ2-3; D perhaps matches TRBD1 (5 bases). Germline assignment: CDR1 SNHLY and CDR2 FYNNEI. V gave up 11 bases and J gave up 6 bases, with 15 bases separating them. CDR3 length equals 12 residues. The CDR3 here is CAVLQGRDTQYF. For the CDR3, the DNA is TGTGCCGTCCTGCAGGGAAGGGATACGCAGTATTTT.

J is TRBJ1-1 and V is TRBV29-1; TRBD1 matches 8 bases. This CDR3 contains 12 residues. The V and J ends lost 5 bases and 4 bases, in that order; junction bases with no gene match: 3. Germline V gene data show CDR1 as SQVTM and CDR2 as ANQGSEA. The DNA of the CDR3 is TGCAGCGTTACAGGGGGGAGCACTGAAGCTTTCTTT. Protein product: CSVTGGSTEAFF.

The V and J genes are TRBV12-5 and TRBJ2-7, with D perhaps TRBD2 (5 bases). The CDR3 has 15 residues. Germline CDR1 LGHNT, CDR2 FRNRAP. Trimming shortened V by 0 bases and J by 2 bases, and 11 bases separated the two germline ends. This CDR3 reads CASGLVHGGPYEQYF. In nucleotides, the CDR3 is TGTGCTAGTGGTTTGGTACACGGCGGGCCCTACGAGCAGTACTTC.

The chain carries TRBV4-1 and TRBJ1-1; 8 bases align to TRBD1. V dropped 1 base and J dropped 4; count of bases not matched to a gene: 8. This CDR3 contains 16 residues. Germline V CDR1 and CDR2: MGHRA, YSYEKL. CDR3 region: CASSQVSGGAGTEAFF. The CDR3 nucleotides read TGCGCCAGCAGCCAAGTGTCAGGGGGCGCAGGCACTGAAGCTTTCTTT.

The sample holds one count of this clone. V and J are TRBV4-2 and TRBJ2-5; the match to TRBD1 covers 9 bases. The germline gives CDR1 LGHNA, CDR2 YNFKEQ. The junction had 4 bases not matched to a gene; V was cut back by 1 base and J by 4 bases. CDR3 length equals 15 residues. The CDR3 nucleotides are TGTGCCAGCAGCCAAGGGACAGGGGCGGGAGAGACCCAGTACTTC. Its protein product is CASSQGTGAGETQYF.